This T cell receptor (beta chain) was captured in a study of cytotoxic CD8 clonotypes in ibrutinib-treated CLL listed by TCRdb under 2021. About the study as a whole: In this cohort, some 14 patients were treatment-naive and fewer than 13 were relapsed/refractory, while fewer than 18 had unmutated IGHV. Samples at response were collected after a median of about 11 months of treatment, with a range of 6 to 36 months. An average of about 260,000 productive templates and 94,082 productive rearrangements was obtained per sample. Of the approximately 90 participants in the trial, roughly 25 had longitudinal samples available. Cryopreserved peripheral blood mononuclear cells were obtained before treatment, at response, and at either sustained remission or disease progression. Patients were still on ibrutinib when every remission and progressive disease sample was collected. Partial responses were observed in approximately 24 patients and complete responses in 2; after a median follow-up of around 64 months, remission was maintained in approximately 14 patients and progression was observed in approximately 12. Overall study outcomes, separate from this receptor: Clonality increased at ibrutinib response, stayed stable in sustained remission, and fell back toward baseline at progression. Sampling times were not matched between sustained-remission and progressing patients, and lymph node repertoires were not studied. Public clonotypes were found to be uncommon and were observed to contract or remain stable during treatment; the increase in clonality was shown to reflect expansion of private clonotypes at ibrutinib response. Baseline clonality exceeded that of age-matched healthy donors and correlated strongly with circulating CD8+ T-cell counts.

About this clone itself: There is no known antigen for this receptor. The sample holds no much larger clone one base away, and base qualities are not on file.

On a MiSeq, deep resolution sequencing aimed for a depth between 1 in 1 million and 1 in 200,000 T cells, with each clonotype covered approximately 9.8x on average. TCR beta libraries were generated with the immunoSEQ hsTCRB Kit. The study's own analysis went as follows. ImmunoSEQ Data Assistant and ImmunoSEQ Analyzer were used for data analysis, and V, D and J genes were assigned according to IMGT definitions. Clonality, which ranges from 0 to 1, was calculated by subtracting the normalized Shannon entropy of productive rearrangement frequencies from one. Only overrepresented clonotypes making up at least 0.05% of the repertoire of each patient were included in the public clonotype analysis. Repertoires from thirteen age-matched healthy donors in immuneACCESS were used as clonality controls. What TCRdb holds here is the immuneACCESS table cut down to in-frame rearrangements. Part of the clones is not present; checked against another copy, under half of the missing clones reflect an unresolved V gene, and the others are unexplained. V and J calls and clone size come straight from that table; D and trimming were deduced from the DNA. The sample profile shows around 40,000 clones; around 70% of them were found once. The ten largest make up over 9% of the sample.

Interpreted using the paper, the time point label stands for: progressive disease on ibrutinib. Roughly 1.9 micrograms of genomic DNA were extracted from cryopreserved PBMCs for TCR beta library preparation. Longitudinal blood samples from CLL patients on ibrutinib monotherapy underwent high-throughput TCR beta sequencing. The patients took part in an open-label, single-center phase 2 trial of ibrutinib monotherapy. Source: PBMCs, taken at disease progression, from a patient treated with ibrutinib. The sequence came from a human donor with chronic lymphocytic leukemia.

For the CDR3, the sequence is CASSFTTGLSGANVLTF. The nucleotides read TGTGCCAGCTCATTTACGACAGGCCTCTCTGGGGCCAACGTCCTGACTTTC. The chain is encoded by TRBV18 joined to TRBJ2-6, and possibly TRBD1, on 6 matching bases. The V and J ends are trimmed by 5 bases and 0 bases, leaving 14 bases between them. Its CDR3 holds 17 amino acids, cysteine through phenylalanine. Just the 51-base CDR3 DNA is kept, in frame starting at base 1. From the germline V gene, CDR1 is KGHSH and CDR2 is LQKENI. Full variable domain (CDR3 extended with the reference TRBV18 and TRBJ2-6 proteins): NAGVMQNPRHLVRRRGQEARLRCSPMKGHSHVYWYRQLPEEGLKFMVYLQKENIIDESGMPKERFSAEFPKEGPSILRIQQVVRGDSAAYFCASSFTTGLSGANVLTFGAGSRLTVL.